This T cell receptor (beta chain) was retrieved from a study of cytomegalovirus exposure and HLA in healthy donors. Findings of the study overall: Because they were indistinguishable, some V segments, including TRBV6-2 and TRBV6-3, were excluded.

Everyone who donated was a healthy bone marrow donor. Primers: 60 Vbeta forward and 13 Jbeta reverse. Repertoires were generated with immunoSEQ multiplex PCR, while TCRdb's copy carries only in-frame clones and drops some. The sample has about 110,000 clones; 75% to 85% are singletons. As to this clone: Antigen unknown.

Germline V gene sequence: CDR1 SEHNR, CDR2 FQNEAQ (reference sequence). V was trimmed by 5 bases and J by 3 bases, leaving 11 bases between them. This CDR3 contains 14 residues. The sample was PBMCs. The chain couples TRBV7-9 to TRBJ2-1, with TRBD2 as a possible D gene (6 bases). The sequence was collected from a man between 50 and 59 years old in good health and CMV-seronegative. For the CDR3, the DNA is TGTGCCAGCAGCCAGGCGGGACTCTACAATGAGCAGTTCTTC. Translated: CASSQAGLYNEQFF.